These T cell receptor beta chains were read from a single sample in a study of cytomegalovirus exposure and HLA in healthy donors. The protocol was immunoSEQ multiplex PCR, while the TCRdb copy is restricted to in-frame clones and leaves out a portion. This sample has some 150,000 clones, with about 79% found just once. Sequenced input: PBMCs. All receptors come from a female donor in good health and CMV-seronegative. CDR3s include the opening cysteine and the closing phenylalanine or tryptophan. A D gene is named only where the DNA matches it firmly. A clone size is listed for some rows: how often the clone was seen (once, few, many), or a class if it is expanded.

TRBJ1-5 - TRBV19 - CASSILQGSSNQPQHF TGTGCCAGTAGTATCCTCCAGGGTTCTAGCAATCAGCCCCAGCATTTT
TRBJ2-5 - TRBV7-2 - CASSKSLLGGAGETQYF TGTGCCAGCAGCAAGAGTTTATTGGGGGGGGCGGGGGAGACCCAGTACTTC
TRBJ1-5 - TRBV7-8 - CASTIQGNQPQHF TGTGCCAGCACCATTCAGGGGAATCAGCCCCAGCATTTT
TRBJ2-3 once TRBV7-3 TRBD1 CASSYTGGNTDTQYF TGTGCCAGCAGCTATACAGGGGGGAACACAGATACGCAGTATTTT
TRBJ2-6 - TRBV19 - CASSPVQAPGANVLTF TGTGCCAGTAGTCCCGTGCAGGCCCCTGGGGCCAACGTCCTGACTTTC
TRBJ2-1 - TRBV2 - CASTGLSRNEQFF TGTGCCAGCACTGGACTCTCTCGAAATGAGCAGTTCTTC
TRBJ1-1 - TRBV30 - CAWSQGPSGAFF TGTGCCTGGAGTCAGGGCCCGAGTGGAGCTTTCTTT
TRBJ1-1 - TRBV18 TRBD1 CASSPPFAGGWTEAFF TGTGCCAGCTCACCACCGTTTGCAGGGGGTTGGACTGAAGCTTTCTTT
TRBJ1-5 - TRBV28 - CASSISPPAGQPQHF TGTGCCAGCAGTATCAGTCCCCCGGCAGGGCAGCCCCAGCATTTT
TRBJ2-4 - TRBV27 TRBD2 CASSPSGGGIQYF TGTGCCAGCAGTCCCAGCGGGGGGGGCATTCAGTACTTC
TRBJ2-3 - TRBV18 - CASSRGGTDTQYF TGTGCCAGCTCACGTGGGGGGACAGATACGCAGTATTTT
TRBJ2-3 - TRBV27 - CASTTNWGTGTDTQYF TGTGCCAGCACCACGAACTGGGGCACGGGCACAGATACGCAGTATTTT
TRBJ2-1 few TRBV6-6 TRBD1 CASRRQGVTPYNEQFF TGTGCCAGCAGACGACAGGGCGTAACCCCCTACAATGAGCAGTTCTTC
TRBJ2-1 - TRBV7-8 TRBD2 CASSFGLAGGPYNEQFF TGTGCCAGCAGCTTCGGTCTCGCGGGGGGCCCCTACAATGAGCAGTTCTTC
TRBJ2-6 - TRBV7-3 - CASSLIGDSGANVLTF TGTGCCAGCAGCTTAATTGGAGACTCTGGGGCCAACGTCCTGACTTTC